The next 26 T cell receptor beta chains were all read from a single sample in a study of regulatory T cells in long-lasting Graves disease. As for time point: persistent/refractory GD, antithyroid drugs over 5 years with positive TRAb. RNA from PBMCs was the source of the TCR library. Building of the TCR beta libraries involved iRepertoire HTBI primers and Arm-PCR of CDR3 regions. TCRdb redid the calling of the multiplex PCR reads with MiXCR, one entry per CDR3 protein. This table has 400,000 to 500,000 distinct CDR3 sequences, approximately 22% appearing once. The sequencing here drew on peripheral blood mononuclear cells (PBMCs), taken when the disease was refractory, from a patient treated with antithyroid drugs. Receptor source: a female donor with Graves disease.

The gene calls are TRBV29-1 and TRBJ1-2, with 11 positions matching TRBD1. The J segment lost 3 bases and the V segment lost 7 bases, leaving 1 base of the junction unmatched. CDR1 is SQVTM and CDR2 is ANQGSEA in the germline V gene. The CDR3 has 12 amino acids. The CDR3 spells CSGGQGDYGYTF. DNA for the CDR3: TGCAGCGGGGGACAGGGGGACTATGGCTACACCTTC.

This clonotype has ten or more counts. The genes are TRBV7-9 and TRBJ1-6; TRBD1 agrees at 10 bases. This CDR3 contains 17 residues. The V gene's germline CDR1 is SEHNR and CDR2 FQNEAQ (reference sequence). The junction had 5 bases not matched to a gene; V was cut back by 5 bases and J by 1 base. This CDR3 is CASSLGTGESYNSPLHF. Written as DNA, the CDR3 is TGTGCCAGCAGCCTCGGGACAGGGGAGTCCTATAATTCACCCCTCCACTTT.

This clonotype came up a few times. No conserved phenylalanine or tryptophan is present at the end of the CDR3, so a read error is the likely explanation. It is unclear where the CDR3 begins or ends on the DNA, so no DNA is shown, and the CDR3 is as TCRdb lists it. V is TRBV12-3 or TRBV12-4 and J is TRBJ1-1. The CDR3 is made up of 11 amino acids, end residues included. CDR3 protein: CASSLATTYEA.

This clonotype was seen only a few times. The rearrangement joins TRBV28 to TRBJ2-3; D might be TRBD2 (6 bases). This CDR3 region has 14 residues. V was trimmed by 2 bases and J by 2 bases, leaving 8 bases between them. Looked up from germline, CDR1 is MDHEN and CDR2 is SYDVKM. This CDR3 is CASSLGGYTDTQYF. DNA for the CDR3: TGTGCCAGCAGTTTAGGAGGGTACACAGATACGCAGTATTTT.

This clonotype has at least ten counts. This sequence joins TRBV11-1 and TRBJ1-1; TRBD1 might be the D (5 bases). Trimming removed 4 bases from V and 4 bases from J, with 13 bases in between. CDR3 size: 14 residues. Germline-derived CDR1 and CDR2 are SGHAT and FQDESV (reference sequence). The CDR3 region is CASSSHGGSTEAFF. The CDR3, as DNA: TGTGCCAGCAGCTCCCATGGGGGTTCCACTGAAGCTTTCTTT.

This chain uses TRBV3-1 with TRBJ1-5, with 7 positions matching TRBD1. V lost 4 bases to trimming and J lost 6 bases; unmatched junction nucleotides: 15. The CDR3 covers 17 residues. Looked up from germline, CDR1 is LGHDT and CDR2 is YNNKEL (reference sequence). The CDR3: CASSPGGLDRVGQPQHF. In nucleotides, the CDR3 is TGTGCCAGCAGCCCAGGAGGCCTCGACAGGGTCGGTCAGCCCCAGCATTTT.

This clonotype was detected ten times or more. The chain carries TRBV2 and TRBJ1-4, with D unresolved. The CDR3 spans 15 residues. The V end was cut by 4 bases, the J end by 0 bases, with 9 bases between. Germline loops: CDR1 SNHLY, CDR2 FYNNEI. The CDR3 loop is CASSGEVATNEKLFF. In nucleotides, the CDR3 is TGTGCCAGCAGTGGAGAGGTCGCAACTAATGAAAAACTGTTTTTT.

The rearrangement links TRBV11-3 to TRBJ2-1; unclear D gene. This CDR3 contains 16 residues. The V gene's germline CDR1 is SGHNT and CDR2 YENEEA. V was clipped by 3 bases and J by 3 bases, with 15 bases between them. For the CDR3, the DNA is TGTGCCAGCAGCTTTTTCGGCGAGTACGGCTACAATGAGCAGTTCTTC. Its translation: CASSFFGEYGYNEQFF.

There are many counts of this clonotype. The chain employs TRBV15 and TRBJ2-7, with a possible D match to TRBD1 (6 bases). CDR1 LNHNV and CDR2 YYDKDF come from the germline V gene (reference sequence). V lost 0 bases and J lost 2, with 11 bases in between. There are 15 residues in the CDR3. As DNA, the CDR3 is TGTGCCACCAGCAGAGATAACAGGGAAACCTACGAGCAGTACTTC. It specifies CATSRDNRETYEQYF. Full variable domain (remainder filled in from reference TRBV15 and TRBJ2-7): DAMVIQNPRYQVTQFGKPVTLSCSQTLNHNVMYWYQQKSSQAPKLLFHYYDKDFNNEADTPDNFQSRRPNTSFCFLDIRSPGLGDTAMYLCATSRDNRETYEQYFGPGTRLTVT.

The V gene is TRBV5-1, the J gene TRBJ2-7; tentative D call: TRBD2 (6 bases). Germline-derived CDR1 and CDR2 are SGHRS and YFSETQ. The CDR3 spans 14 residues. V was pared by 2 bases and J by 6 bases, with 15 bases between. CDR3 sequence reads: CASSFGTPPFEQYF. In nucleotides, the CDR3 is TGCGCCAGCAGCTTCGGGACTCCTCCCTTCGAGCAGTACTTC.

This clonotype was seen only a few times. The chain carries TRBV2 and TRBJ2-2; D is undetermined. V lost 6 bases, J lost 2 bases, and 16 bases lay in between. The CDR3 length is 16 residues. Germline values: CDR1 SNHLY, CDR2 FYNNEI. The DNA for the CDR3 is TGTGCCAGCAGAGACGGCCTCACGCTTAACACCGGGGAGCTGTTTTTT. Its translation is CASRDGLTLNTGELFF.

The chain links TRBV12-3 or TRBV12-4 to TRBJ2-5; TRBD1 matches 7 bases. V was clipped by 4 bases and J by 1 base; unmatched bases: 9. The CDR3 length is 16 residues. The DNA for the CDR3 is TGTGCCAGCAGTTCCGGGGACAGAGCTAGCCAAGAGACCCAGTACTTC. It translates to CASSSGDRASQETQYF.

In its sample, this clonotype was seen many times. This chain joins TRBV7-2 and TRBJ2-5, with TRBD1 matching over 8 bases. There are 17 residues in the CDR3. The ends lost 5 bases at V and 5 bases at J; junction bases unmatched: 16. The germline CDR1 and CDR2 sequences are SGHTA and FQGNSA. CDR3 amino acids: CASSPGALQGGVETQYF. DNA for the CDR3: TGTGCCAGCAGCCCCGGGGCCCTACAGGGGGGAGTGGAGACCCAGTACTTC.

This clonotype has at least ten counts. The chain recombines TRBV6-1 with TRBJ2-7, with 9 bases lining up with TRBD2. V trimming: 7 bases; J trimming: 3 bases; junction bases outside the gene matches: 13. Per the germline V gene, CDR1 is MNHNS and CDR2 is SASEGT. The CDR3 runs 16 residues. The CDR3 region has the DNA TGTGCCAGCATCCACCGCACGACTAGCGGCCACTACGAGCAGTACTTC. Protein product: CASIHRTTSGHYEQYF.

This clonotype was seen ten or more times. This chain uses TRBV6-2 or TRBV6-3 with TRBJ2-7, with D tentatively TRBD2 (6 bases). This CDR3 is 15 amino acids long. CDR1 and CDR2 (germline): MNHEY, SVGEGT. With 5 bases removed from V and 4 bases from J, the gap between germline ends came to 18 bases. The CDR3 DNA reads TGTGCCAGCAGTGATGGGACTTCATCGGGTTACGAGCAGTACTTC. Encoded protein: CASSDGTSSGYEQYF.

CDR3 DNA: TGTGCCAGCATTAGGGGGTTTGGTGAAAAACTGTTTTTT. Translated, it gives CASIRGFGEKLFF. This chain links TRBV6-1 with TRBJ1-4; the D gene is possibly TRBD1 (6 bases). V lost 7 bases to trimming and J lost 7 bases, with 13 bases between them. The CDR3 sequence is 13 residues long. From germline, CDR1 is MNHNS and CDR2 SASEGT.

Of note for this clonotype: With a much larger clone just one base away, this may be a read error. This rearrangement joins TRBV7-2 to TRBJ1-6; no clear D. V gave up 5 bases and J gave up 11 bases, with 10 bases separating them. The CDR3 has 12 residues. Germline lookup yields CDR1 SGHTA and CDR2 FQGNSA. The CDR3 here is CASSRTSPPLHF. As DNA, the CDR3 is TGTGCCAGCAGCCGGACGTCCCCACCCCTCCACTTT. Variable domain in full (rest from reference TRBV7-2 and TRBJ1-6): GAGVSQSPSNKVTEKGKDVELRCDPISGHTALYWYRQSLGQGLEFLIYFQGNSAPDKSGLPSDRFSAERTGGSVSTLTIQRTQQEDSAVYLCASSRTSPPLHFGNGTRLTVT.

This clonotype was counted many times. This rearrangement joins TRBV12-3 or TRBV12-4 to TRBJ2-7, with D possibly matching TRBD2 (5 bases). The CDR3 has 12 amino acids. Trimming took off 5 bases at V and 7 bases at J, with 12 bases between the two ends. CDR3 in DNA: TGTGCCAGCAGTCGCGGGCCGGGTGAGCAGTACTTC. This gives the protein CASSRGPGEQYF.

This sequence joins TRBV4-3 and TRBJ1-6; D possibly corresponds to TRBD1 (6 bases). The CDR3 is 15 amino acids. Trimming removed 0 bases at V and 4 bases at J, with 7 bases between. The V gene's germline CDR1 is LGHNA and CDR2 YSLEER. The CDR3 coding sequence is TGCGCCAGCAGCCAAGACACAGGGTATAATTCACCCCTCCACTTT. Its translation is CASSQDTGYNSPLHF.

The J gene is TRBJ1-6, the V gene TRBV19; 7 bases line up with TRBD1. There are 14 residues in the CDR3. Per germline, CDR1 LNHDA and CDR2 SQIVND (reference sequence). V trimming: 5 bases; J trimming: 8 bases; junction bases outside the gene matches: 6. Here the CDR3 DNA reads TGTGCCAGTAGTGCTGGACAGGAGTATTCACCCCTCCACTTT. This gives the protein CASSAGQEYSPLHF.

This clonotype was seen repeatedly, ten times or more. The chain uses TRBV6-1 and TRBJ1-6; D is uncertain. The V gene lost 4 bases and the J gene lost 10 bases, with 11 bases spanning the gap. This CDR3 spans 13 amino acids. Germline loops: CDR1 MNHNS, CDR2 SASEGT. The DNA for the CDR3 is TGTGCCAGCAGTGGACGCTACGGGTCACCCCTCCACTTT. Translation: CASSGRYGSPLHF.

The chain carries TRBV5-8 and TRBJ2-2; tentative D call: TRBD2 (6 bases). V dropped 4 bases and J dropped 4 bases, with 11 bases sitting between them. Germline CDR1 SGHTS, CDR2 YDEGEE. The CDR3 runs to 14 residues. CDR3 in amino acids: CASSLWRGTGELFF. The CDR3 nucleotides read TGTGCCAGCAGCCTTTGGCGGGGCACCGGGGAGCTGTTTTTT. The full variable domain, rest sourced from reference TRBV5-8 and TRBJ2-2, is EAGVTQSPTHLIKTRGQQATLRCSPISGHTSVYWYQQALGLGLQFLLWYDEGEERNRGNFPPRFSGRQFPNYSSELNVNALELEDSALYLCASSLWRGTGELFFGEGSRLTVL.

This clonotype was recorded at least ten times. This chain joins TRBV24-1 and TRBJ1-1; D is uncertain. Per germline, CDR1 KGHDR and CDR2 SFDVKD. The CDR3 extends over 15 amino acids. V dropped 7 bases and J dropped 5 bases, with 19 bases sitting between them. Here the CDR3 reads CATRGNRGRSTEAFF. The CDR3, as DNA: TGTGCCACCAGAGGGAACCGCGGTAGGTCGACTGAAGCTTTCTTT.

The genes are TRBV6-1 and TRBJ2-2; maybe TRBD2 (5 bases). The V gene's germline CDR1 is MNHNS and CDR2 SASEGT. V gave up 6 bases and J gave up 6 bases, with 14 bases separating them. The length of the CDR3 is 14 residues. CDR3 sequence: CASRREIAAGELFF. DNA for the CDR3: TGTGCCAGCAGACGGGAAATCGCGGCCGGGGAGCTGTTTTTT.

This clonotype was recorded at least ten times. J is TRBJ2-7 and V is TRBV12-3 or TRBV12-4; D is possibly TRBD1 (5 bases). The CDR3 covers 12 residues. Trimming pared 8 bases from V and 5 bases from J, leaving 13 bases between. CDR3 bases: TGTGCCAGCGGACAAGTACCCCACGAGCAGTACTTC. Translating gives CASGQVPHEQYF.

This chain links TRBV5-1 with TRBJ2-1, with 9 bases aligning to TRBD1. Trimming removed 3 bases from V and 5 bases from J; junction bases left unmatched: 6. The CDR3 runs 15 residues. Germline assignment: CDR1 SGHRS and CDR2 YFSETQ. The CDR3 spells CASSSRDRVDNEQFF. As DNA, the CDR3 is TGCGCCAGCAGCTCCCGGGACAGGGTAGACAATGAGCAGTTCTTC. Filled out from reference TRBV5-1 and TRBJ2-1, the complete variable domain reads KAGVTQTPRYLIKTRGQQVTLSCSPISGHRSVSWYQQTPGQGLQFLFEYFSETQRNKGNFPGRFSGRQFSNSRSEMNVSTLELGDSALYLCASSSRDRVDNEQFFGPGTRLTVL.